This T cell receptor beta chain was sequenced for a study of CD8 T cells in ankylosing spondylitis. General study points: Clones linked to the disease showed a CD8+ phenotype. They occurred at relatively low frequencies in peripheral blood. Among TCR beta sequences, a motif of eight or nine highly homologous variants appeared characteristic of ankylosing spondylitis blood. Significant enrichment of disease-linked clones was reportedly seen in matched ankylosing spondylitis synovial fluid.

In its sample, this clonotype was seen a few times. Its antigen is unknown. The CDR3 contains 15 residues. V was shortened by 2 bases and J by 2 bases, with 11 bases between the two germline ends. 5'-RACE, quantitative and with molecular barcodes, yielded the TCR beta libraries. TCRdb ran MiXCR on the 5' RACE reads and lists one entry per CDR3 protein. The sample has fewer than 250,000 distinct CDR3 sequences; 20% to 30% are singletons. Sequences were obtained from blood, either unsorted or a sorted T cell fraction (not recorded which). V usage is TRBV12-3 or TRBV12-4 and J usage is TRBJ2-3; TRBD1 is a possible D gene (5 bases). The origin of this receptor is a male donor with ankylosing spondylitis or in good health (not recorded which). The CDR3 DNA reads TGTGCCAGCAGTTTAAGGGGTACCCTCACAGATACGCAGTATTTT. As protein: CASSLRGTLTDTQYF.